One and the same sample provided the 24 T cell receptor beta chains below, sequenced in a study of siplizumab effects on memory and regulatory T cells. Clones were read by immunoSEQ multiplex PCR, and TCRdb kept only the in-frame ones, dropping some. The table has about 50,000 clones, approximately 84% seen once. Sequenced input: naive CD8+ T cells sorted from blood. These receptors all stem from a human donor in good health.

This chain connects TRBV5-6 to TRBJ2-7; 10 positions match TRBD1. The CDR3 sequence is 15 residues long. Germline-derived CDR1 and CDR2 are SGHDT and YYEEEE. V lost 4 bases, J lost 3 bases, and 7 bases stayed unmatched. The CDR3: CASSPDGTGDYEQYF. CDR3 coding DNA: TGTGCCAGCAGCCCAGACGGGACAGGGGACTACGAGCAGTACTTC.

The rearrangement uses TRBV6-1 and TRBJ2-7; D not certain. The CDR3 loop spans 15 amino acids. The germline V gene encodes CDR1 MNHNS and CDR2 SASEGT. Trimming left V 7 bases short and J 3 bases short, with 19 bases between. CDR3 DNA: TGTGCCAGCAATTTGATACCCAATCTGTACTACGAGCAGTACTTC. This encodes CASNLIPNLYYEQYF.

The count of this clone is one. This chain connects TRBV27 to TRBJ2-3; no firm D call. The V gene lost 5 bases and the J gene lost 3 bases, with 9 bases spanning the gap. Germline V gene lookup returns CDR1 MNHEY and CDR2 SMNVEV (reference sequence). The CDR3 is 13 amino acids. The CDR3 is CASSPSDTDTQYF. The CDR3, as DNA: TGTGCCAGCAGTCCGTCGGATACAGATACGCAGTATTTT.

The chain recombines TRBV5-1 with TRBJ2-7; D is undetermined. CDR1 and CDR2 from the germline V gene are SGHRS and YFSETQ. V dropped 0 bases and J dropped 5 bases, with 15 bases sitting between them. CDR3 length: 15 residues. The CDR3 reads CASSLVSPVQDEQYF. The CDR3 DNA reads TGCGCCAGCAGCTTGGTTTCTCCGGTCCAGGACGAGCAGTACTTC.

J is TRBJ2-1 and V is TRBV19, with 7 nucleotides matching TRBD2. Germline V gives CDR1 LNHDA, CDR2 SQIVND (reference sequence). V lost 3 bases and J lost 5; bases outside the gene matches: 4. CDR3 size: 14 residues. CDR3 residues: CASSIGGGNNEQFF. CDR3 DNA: TGTGCCAGTAGTATCGGCGGGGGAAACAATGAGCAGTTCTTC. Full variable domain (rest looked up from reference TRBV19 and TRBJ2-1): DGGITQSPKYLFRKEGQNVTLSCEQNLNHDAMYWYRQDPGQGLRLIYYSQIVNDFQKGDIAEGYSVSREKKESFPLTVTSAQKNPTAFYLCASSIGGGNNEQFFGPGTRLTVL.

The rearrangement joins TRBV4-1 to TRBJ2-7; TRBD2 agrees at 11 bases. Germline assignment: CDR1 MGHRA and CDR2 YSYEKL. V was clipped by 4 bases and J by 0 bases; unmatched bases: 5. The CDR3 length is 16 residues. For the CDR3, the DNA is TGCGCCAGCAGCCGTGGGACTAGCGGTAGCTCCTACGAGCAGTACTTC. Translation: CASSRGTSGSSYEQYF.

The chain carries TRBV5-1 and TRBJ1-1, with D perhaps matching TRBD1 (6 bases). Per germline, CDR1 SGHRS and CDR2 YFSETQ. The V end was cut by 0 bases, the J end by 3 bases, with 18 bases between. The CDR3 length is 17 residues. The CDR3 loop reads CASSLGIGSGADTEAFF. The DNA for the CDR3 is TGCGCCAGCAGCTTGGGAATAGGGTCGGGGGCCGACACTGAAGCTTTCTTT. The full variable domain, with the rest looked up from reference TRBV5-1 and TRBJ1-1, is KAGVTQTPRYLIKTRGQQVTLSCSPISGHRSVSWYQQTPGQGLQFLFEYFSETQRNKGNFPGRFSGRQFSNSRSEMNVSTLELGDSALYLCASSLGIGSGADTEAFFGQGTRLTVV.

Written as DNA, the CDR3 is TGTGCCAGCAGCCCGACTAGCGGGGCCTTACCCTCCTACAATGAGCAGTTCTTC. The encoded protein is CASSPTSGALPSYNEQFF. V and J are TRBV7-9 and TRBJ2-1, with TRBD2 matching over 11 bases. The CDR3 covers 18 residues. V lost 5 bases to trimming and J lost 0 bases; unmatched junction nucleotides: 9. Germline CDR1 is SEHNR and CDR2 is FQNEAQ (reference sequence).

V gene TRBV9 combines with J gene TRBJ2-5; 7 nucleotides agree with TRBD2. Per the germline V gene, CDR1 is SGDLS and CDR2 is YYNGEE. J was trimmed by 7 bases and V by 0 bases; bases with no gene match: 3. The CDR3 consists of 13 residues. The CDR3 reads CASSVDGGWTQYF. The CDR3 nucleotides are TGTGCCAGCAGCGTAGACGGGGGGTGGACCCAGTACTTC.

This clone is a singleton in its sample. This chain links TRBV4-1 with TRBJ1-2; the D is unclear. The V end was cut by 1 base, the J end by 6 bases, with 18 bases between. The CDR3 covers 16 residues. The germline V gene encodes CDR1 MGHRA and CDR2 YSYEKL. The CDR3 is CASSQVATAVAHGYTF. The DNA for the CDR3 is TGCGCCAGCAGCCAAGTTGCTACGGCAGTCGCTCATGGCTACACCTTC.

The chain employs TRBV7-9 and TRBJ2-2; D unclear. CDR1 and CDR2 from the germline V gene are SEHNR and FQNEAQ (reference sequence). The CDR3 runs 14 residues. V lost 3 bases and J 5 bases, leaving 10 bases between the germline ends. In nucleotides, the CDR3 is TGTGCCAGCAGCTTGGGCCCAGGAACCGGGGAGCTGTTTTTT. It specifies CASSLGPGTGELFF.

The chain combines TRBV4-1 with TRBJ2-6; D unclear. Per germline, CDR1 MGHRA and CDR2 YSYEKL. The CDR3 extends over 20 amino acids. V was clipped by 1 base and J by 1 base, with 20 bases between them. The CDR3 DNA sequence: TGCGCCAGCAGCCAAGTCGTCCTCCCGGCTTGGAGTTCTGGGGCCAACGTCCTGACTTTC. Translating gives CASSQVVLPAWSSGANVLTF.

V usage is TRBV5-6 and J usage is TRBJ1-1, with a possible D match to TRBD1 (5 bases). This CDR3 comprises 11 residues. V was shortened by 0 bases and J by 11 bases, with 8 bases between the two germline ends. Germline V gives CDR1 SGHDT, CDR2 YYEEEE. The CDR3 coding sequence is TGTGCCAGCAGCTTGGGCAGGGATGCTTTCTTT. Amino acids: CASSLGRDAFF.

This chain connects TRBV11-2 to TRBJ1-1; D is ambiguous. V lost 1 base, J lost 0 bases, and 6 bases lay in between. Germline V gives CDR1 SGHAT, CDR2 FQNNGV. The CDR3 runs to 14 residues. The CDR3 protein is CASSLATLNTEAFF. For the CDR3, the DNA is TGTGCCAGCAGCTTAGCGACCCTGAACACTGAAGCTTTCTTT.

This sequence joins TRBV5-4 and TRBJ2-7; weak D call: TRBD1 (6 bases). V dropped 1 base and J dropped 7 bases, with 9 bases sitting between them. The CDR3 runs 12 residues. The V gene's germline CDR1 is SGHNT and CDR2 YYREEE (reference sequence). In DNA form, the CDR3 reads TGTGCCAGCAGCTTGTGGGACACTGAGCAGTACTTC. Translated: CASSLWDTEQYF.

The CDR3 DNA is TGTGCCAGCAGCTTAGCGCCGGGACAGCCCCAGCATTTT. Translated: CASSLAPGQPQHF. The rearrangement uses TRBV7-2 and TRBJ1-5; unclear D gene. This CDR3 is 13 amino acids long. The germline V and J ends were trimmed by 0 bases and 7 bases, with 7 bases remaining between them. Germline CDR1 and CDR2: SGHTA and FQGNSA.

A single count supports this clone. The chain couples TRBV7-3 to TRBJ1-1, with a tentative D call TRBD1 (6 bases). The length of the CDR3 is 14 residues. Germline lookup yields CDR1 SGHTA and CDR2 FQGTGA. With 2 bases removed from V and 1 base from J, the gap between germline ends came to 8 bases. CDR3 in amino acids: CASSLGGSNTEAFF. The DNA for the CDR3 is TGTGCCAGCAGCTTAGGGGGCTCGAACACTGAAGCTTTCTTT.

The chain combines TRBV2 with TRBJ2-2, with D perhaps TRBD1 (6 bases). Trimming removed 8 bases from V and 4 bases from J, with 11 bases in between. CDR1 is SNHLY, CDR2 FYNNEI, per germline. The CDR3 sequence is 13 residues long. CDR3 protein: CASLLGATGELFF. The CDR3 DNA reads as TGTGCCAGCCTTTTGGGGGCCACCGGGGAGCTGTTTTTT.

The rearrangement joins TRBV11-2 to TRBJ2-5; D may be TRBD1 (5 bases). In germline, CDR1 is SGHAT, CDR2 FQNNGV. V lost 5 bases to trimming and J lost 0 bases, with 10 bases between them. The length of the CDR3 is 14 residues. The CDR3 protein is CASSPSDNQETQYF. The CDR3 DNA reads TGTGCCAGCAGCCCGTCGGACAACCAAGAGACCCAGTACTTC.

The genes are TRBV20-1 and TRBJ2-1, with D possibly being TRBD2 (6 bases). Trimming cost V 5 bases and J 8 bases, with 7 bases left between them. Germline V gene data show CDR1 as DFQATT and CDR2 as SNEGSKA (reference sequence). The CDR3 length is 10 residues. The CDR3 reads CSAGDYEQFF. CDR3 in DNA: TGCAGTGCTGGGGACTATGAGCAGTTCTTC.

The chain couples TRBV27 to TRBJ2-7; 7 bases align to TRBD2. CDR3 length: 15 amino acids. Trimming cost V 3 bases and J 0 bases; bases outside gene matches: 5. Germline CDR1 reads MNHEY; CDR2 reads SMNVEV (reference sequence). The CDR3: CASSFAGVFSYEQYF. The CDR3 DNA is TGTGCCAGCAGTTTCGCGGGAGTCTTCTCCTACGAGCAGTACTTC.

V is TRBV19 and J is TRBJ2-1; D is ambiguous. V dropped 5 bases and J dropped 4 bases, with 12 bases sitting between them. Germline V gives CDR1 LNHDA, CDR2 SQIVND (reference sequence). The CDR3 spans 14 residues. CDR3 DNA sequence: TGTGCCAGTAGTTCCGCAGTAGGATACAATGAGCAGTTCTTC. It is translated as CASSSAVGYNEQFF.

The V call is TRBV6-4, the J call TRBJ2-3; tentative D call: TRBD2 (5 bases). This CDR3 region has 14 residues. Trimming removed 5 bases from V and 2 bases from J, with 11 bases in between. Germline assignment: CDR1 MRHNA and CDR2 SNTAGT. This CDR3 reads CASSRRFDTDTQYF. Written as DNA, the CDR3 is TGTGCCAGCAGTAGGAGGTTTGACACAGATACGCAGTATTTT.

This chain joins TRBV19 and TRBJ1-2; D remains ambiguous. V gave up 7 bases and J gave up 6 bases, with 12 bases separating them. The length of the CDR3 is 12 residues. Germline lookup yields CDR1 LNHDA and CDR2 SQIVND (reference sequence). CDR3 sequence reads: CASTRQEDGYTF. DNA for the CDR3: TGTGCCAGTACTCGGCAGGAGGATGGCTACACCTTC.